The 6 T cell receptor beta chains below were found in one sample sequenced in a study of blood T cell repertoires in COVID-19 (dated by TCRdb to 2020 to 2022). The receptor library was made with the immunoSEQ multiplex PCR assay. TCRdb took this table from immuneACCESS and kept in-frame rearrangements with V and J called. Such tables lack part of the clones; where checked against another copy, unresolved V genes explain under half of the gap, and the rest is unexplained. Present in this sample are about 250,000 clones, about 80% of which were seen just once. About 3.8% of the sample belongs to the ten largest clones. Sequences were obtained from PBMCs or T cells enriched from blood (not recorded which). These TCRs come from a woman between 40 and 55 years old who had been exposed to COVID-19.

The rearrangement links TRBV29-1 to TRBJ2-5; D gene unclear. Trimming took off 2 bases at V and 2 bases at J, with 9 bases between the two ends. Germline V gene sequence: CDR1 SQVTM, CDR2 ANQGSEA. CDR3 length: 13 residues. The CDR3 DNA sequence: TGCAGCGTTGAATTGAGCTCACAAGAGACCCAGTACTTC. Amino acids: CSVELSSQETQYF.

The V call is TRBV27, the J call TRBJ1-2; D might be TRBD1 (6 bases). This CDR3 is built from 15 residues. CDR1 MNHEY and CDR2 SMNVEV come from the germline V gene (reference sequence). The germline V and J ends were trimmed by 6 bases and 3 bases, with 17 bases remaining between them. The CDR3 DNA is TGTGCCAGCAGCCCGGGACACAAGCTGGACTATGGCTACACCTTC. It specifies CASSPGHKLDYGYTF.

For the CDR3, the DNA is TGTGCCAGCTCCGAGACAGGGTCGGCCGATGGCTACACCTTC. Translation: CASSETGSADGYTF. The chain recombines TRBV18 with TRBJ1-2, with 7 bases identical to TRBD1. The CDR3 loop spans 14 amino acids. From germline, CDR1 is KGHSH and CDR2 LQKENI. J was trimmed by 6 bases and V by 6 bases; bases with no gene match: 10.

The chain links TRBV6-5 to TRBJ1-1; D remains unclear. CDR1 and CDR2 (germline): MNHEY, SVGAGI. Trimming pared 0 bases from V and 4 bases from J, leaving 12 bases between. The CDR3 is 15 residues long. The CDR3 DNA sequence: TGTGCCAGCAGTTACTCATACAGCTTGAGCACTGAAGCTTTCTTT. Amino acid sequence: CASSYSYSLSTEAFF.

In its sample, this clone was seen once. V and J are TRBV3-1 (or the pseudogene TRBV3-2) and TRBJ1-6, with D unresolved. This CDR3 has 19 amino acids. The ends were cut back, 3 bases at V and 8 bases at J, with 26 bases in the middle. The germline CDR1 and CDR2 sequences are LGHDT and YNNKEL (reference sequence). The CDR3 bases are TGTGCCAGCAGCCATACCGGGTCCTCCCTACTCGGCCTTGATTCACCCCTCCACTTT. This encodes CASSHTGSSLLGLDSPLHF.

The V call is TRBV5-6, the J call TRBJ2-3, with D possibly being TRBD2 (6 bases). The CDR3 consists of 16 residues. The germline gives CDR1 SGHDT, CDR2 YYEEEE. Between the trimmed V and J ends, which lost 4 bases and 3 bases, there was a span of 18 bases. CDR3 sequence reads: CASSNEGSGLTDTQYF. CDR3 DNA: TGTGCCAGCAGCAATGAGGGTAGCGGCTTAACAGATACGCAGTATTTT.